This T cell receptor (beta chain) was captured in a study of technical replicates of blood from a few donors (dated by TCRdb to between 2016 and 2019). Libraries were built with the immunoSEQ multiplex PCR assay. Here the immuneACCESS table is served through TCRdb, limited to in-frame sequences with V and J called. Missing clones are a known gap in these copies; in checked studies unresolved V genes cover under half, and the rest lacks a known reason. Recorded for this sample are tens of thousands of clones; about 93% of them occurred a single time. The ten largest clones represent more than 0.2% of the sample. Between the V and J ends, shortened by 3 bases and 6 bases respectively, the junction contains 18 bases. The CDR3, from cysteine to phenylalanine, totals 15 residues. CDR3 DNA only is kept here, 45 bases in frame from base 1. CDR1 and CDR2 were assigned from the germline V gene as MDHEN and SYDVKM.

Comment on this clone: What this receptor recognizes is not known. No base-level quality is on record; no much larger clone is a single base apart.

This TCR derives from a human donor in good health. Sequenced: T cells isolated from PBMCs. The chain uses TRBV28 and TRBJ2-7, with TRBD2 as a weak D call on 6 bases. The CDR3 is CASSLDGRGSPEQYF. The nucleotides read TGTGCCAGCAGTTTGGACGGGAGAGGTTCCCCCGAGCAGTACTTC.